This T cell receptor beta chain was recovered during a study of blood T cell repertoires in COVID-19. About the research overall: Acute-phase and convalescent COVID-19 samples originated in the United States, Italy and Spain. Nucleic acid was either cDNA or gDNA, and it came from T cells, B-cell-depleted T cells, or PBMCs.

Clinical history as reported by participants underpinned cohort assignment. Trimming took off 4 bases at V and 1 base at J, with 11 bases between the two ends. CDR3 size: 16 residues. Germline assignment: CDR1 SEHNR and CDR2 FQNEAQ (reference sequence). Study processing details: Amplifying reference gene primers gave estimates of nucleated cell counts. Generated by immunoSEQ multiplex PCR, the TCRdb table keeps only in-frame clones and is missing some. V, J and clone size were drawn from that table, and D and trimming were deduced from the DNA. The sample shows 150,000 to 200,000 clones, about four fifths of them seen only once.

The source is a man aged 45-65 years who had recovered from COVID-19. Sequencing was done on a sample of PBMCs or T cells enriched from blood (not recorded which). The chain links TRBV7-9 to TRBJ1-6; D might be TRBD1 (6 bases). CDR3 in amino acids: CASSSEQGSYNSPLHF. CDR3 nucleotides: TGTGCCAGCAGCTCGGAGCAGGGGTCCTATAATTCACCCCTCCACTTT. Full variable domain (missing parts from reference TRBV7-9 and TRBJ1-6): DTGVSQNPRHKITKRGQNVTFRCDPISEHNRLYWYRQTLGQGPEFLTYFQNEAQLEKSRLLSDRFSAERPKGSFSTLEIQRTEQGDSAMYLCASSSEQGSYNSPLHFGNGTRLTVT.